Listed here are 25 T cell receptor beta chains from one sample, sequenced in a study of cytomegalovirus exposure and HLA in healthy donors. The PCR contained 60 Vbeta and 13 Jbeta primers. Sequencing was performed with immunoSEQ multiplex PCR; in TCRdb, only in-frame clones are kept and a portion is missing. The table lists 95,000 to 100,000 clones, roughly 79% of them singletons, with 1.5% to 2.5% in the top ten. Sequenced: PBMCs. The source of these receptors is a man between 40 and 49 years old in good health and CMV-seronegative.

The genes are TRBV28 and TRBJ2-3; the D gene is possibly TRBD1 (6 bases). The V and J ends lost 7 bases and 2 bases respectively, with 16 bases between them. This CDR3 comprises 15 residues. The V gene's germline CDR1 is MDHEN and CDR2 SYDVKM. The CDR3 loop is CASTSMDSYTDTQYF. In nucleotides, the CDR3 is TGTGCCAGCACCTCTATGGACAGCTACACAGATACGCAGTATTTT.

This chain joins TRBV5-1 and TRBJ1-1, with D possibly matching TRBD1 (6 bases). Trimming shortened V by 3 bases and J by 4 bases, and 16 bases separated the two germline ends. CDR1 and CDR2 (germline): SGHRS, YFSETQ. The CDR3 spans 15 residues. The CDR3 here is CASSSPVQGSTEAFF. In DNA, the CDR3 is TGCGCCAGCAGCTCTCCCGTACAGGGTAGCACTGAAGCTTTCTTT.

The genes are TRBV5-1 and TRBJ2-3, with 11 bases fitting TRBD2. V lost 1 base and J lost 1; bases outside the gene matches: 2. The length of the CDR3 is 16 residues. Per germline, CDR1 SGHRS and CDR2 YFSETQ. Written as DNA, the CDR3 is TGCGCCAGCAGCTTGCCGACTAGCGGGGGCACAGATACGCAGTATTTT. It is translated as CASSLPTSGGTDTQYF.

CDR3 sequence: CASSPRTSGVFDEQFF. The CDR3 DNA follows: TGTGCCAGCAGCCCCCGGACTAGCGGGGTTTTTGATGAGCAGTTCTTC. This chain connects TRBV9 to TRBJ2-1; TRBD2 aligns across 12 bases. CDR1 and CDR2 (germline): SGDLS, YYNGEE. This CDR3 region has 16 residues. J lost 8 bases, V lost 4 bases, and 10 bases had no gene match.

J is TRBJ2-6 and V is TRBV27; possibly TRBD1 for D (7 bases). V was shortened by 7 bases and J by 4 bases, with 11 bases between the two germline ends. The CDR3 has 14 amino acids. Germline V gene data show CDR1 as MNHEY and CDR2 as SMNVEV (reference sequence). The CDR3 nucleotides read TGTGCCAGCAAGGAGGGGGCCGGGGCCAACGTCCTGACTTTC. Translating it yields CASKEGAGANVLTF. Based on the CDR3 plus reference TRBV27 and TRBJ2-6, the full variable domain is EAQVTQNPRYLITVTGKKLTVTCSQNMNHEYMSWYRQDPGLGLRQIYYSMNVEVTDKGDVPEGYKVSRKEKRNFPLILESPSPNQTSLYFCASKEGAGANVLTFGAGSRLTVL.

J is TRBJ2-1 and V is TRBV10-1; D perhaps matches TRBD2 (5 bases). Germline CDR1 WNHNN, CDR2 SYGVQD (reference sequence). The CDR3 is 13 amino acids. With 5 bases removed from V and 9 bases from J, the gap between germline ends came to 14 bases. CDR3 in DNA: TGCGCCAGCAGTAGGACTGTACGATCTGAGCAGTTCTTC. The encoded protein is CASSRTVRSEQFF.

The chain employs TRBV4-1 and TRBJ1-2, with a tentative D call TRBD1 (6 bases). CDR3 length equals 17 residues. Germline CDR1 reads MGHRA; CDR2 reads YSYEKL. Trimming took off 4 bases at V and 0 bases at J, with 18 bases between the two ends. Here the CDR3 DNA reads TGCGCCAGCAGCCCCAAGGACAGCGACCTAGCTAACTATGGCTACACCTTC. This gives the protein CASSPKDSDLANYGYTF.

The CDR3 is CASSLGGYRGSYEQYF. The DNA of the CDR3 is TGTGCCAGCAGTTTAGGGGGCTACAGGGGCTCGTACGAGCAGTACTTC. The V gene is TRBV28, the J gene TRBJ2-7, with 7 bases matching TRBD1. V dropped 2 bases and J dropped 4; count of bases not matched to a gene: 11. Looked up from germline, CDR1 is MDHEN and CDR2 is SYDVKM. This CDR3 region has 16 residues.

The rearrangement uses TRBV30 and TRBJ2-7, with 7 bases that match TRBD1. Germline V gives CDR1 GTSNPN, CDR2 SVGIG (reference sequence). The V and J ends lost 4 bases and 0 bases, in that order; junction bases with no gene match: 3. There are 13 residues in the CDR3. DNA of the CDR3: TGTGCCTGGATAAGGGACAGCTCCTACGAGCAGTACTTC. Its protein product is CAWIRDSSYEQYF.

V usage is TRBV6-6 and J usage is TRBJ1-1; the D gene is possibly TRBD1 (5 bases). Germline values: CDR1 MNHNY, CDR2 SVGAGI (reference sequence). The CDR3 length is 13 residues. Trimming pared 7 bases from V and 9 bases from J, leaving 18 bases between. The CDR3 nucleotides are TGTGCCAGCAAACCCGGCTCCGGGGGTAAAGCTTTCTTT. It yields the protein CASKPGSGGKAFF.

The V and J genes are TRBV28 and TRBJ1-5; weak D call: TRBD1 (5 bases). Germline V lookup: CDR1 MDHEN, CDR2 SYDVKM. Trimming shortened V by 5 bases and J by 7 bases, and 12 bases separated the two germline ends. CDR3 length: 13 amino acids. The CDR3 is CASSRGGSQPQHF. CDR3 nucleotides: TGTGCCAGCAGTCGGGGGGGGAGCCAGCCCCAGCATTTT.

The chain is built from TRBV7-2 and TRBJ2-3; no firm D call. Germline-derived CDR1 and CDR2 are SGHTA and FQGNSA. V was clipped by 3 bases and J by 2 bases, with 12 bases between them. The CDR3 has 15 residues. DNA of the CDR3: TGTGCCAGCAGCTTCATGGGCATATTCACAGATACGCAGTATTTT. It yields the protein CASSFMGIFTDTQYF.

This rearrangement joins TRBV2 to TRBJ1-1; possibly TRBD1 for D (6 bases). Germline CDR1 and CDR2: SNHLY and FYNNEI. The V end lost 6 bases, the J end lost 3 bases, and 11 bases lay between the germline ends. This CDR3 has 13 amino acids. CDR3 in amino acids: CASRRQDHTEAFF. The CDR3 DNA reads TGTGCCAGCAGGAGACAGGACCACACTGAAGCTTTCTTT.

The rearrangement links TRBV30 to TRBJ1-3, with TRBD1 matching over 12 bases. Germline V gene lookup returns CDR1 GTSNPN and CDR2 SVGIG (reference sequence). This CDR3 is 17 amino acids long. Losses at the gene ends were 6 bases for V and 0 bases for J; bases not matched to a gene: 9. The CDR3, as DNA: TGTGCCTGCGGGACAGGGGGCGATCCCCGCTCTGGAAACACCATATATTTT. This encodes CACGTGGDPRSGNTIYF.

The rearrangement uses TRBV30 and TRBJ2-7, with 7 bases fitting TRBD1. V shed 3 bases and J 4 bases; nucleotides not matched to a gene: 6. There are 13 residues in the CDR3. Germline V gene sequence: CDR1 GTSNPN, CDR2 SVGIG (reference sequence). CDR3 amino acids: CAWRGDRAYEQYF. In nucleotides, the CDR3 is TGTGCCTGGAGAGGGGACAGAGCATACGAGCAGTACTTC.

V and J are TRBV10-2 and TRBJ2-7; the match to TRBD2 covers 8 bases. V lost 2 bases to trimming and J lost 2 bases; unmatched junction nucleotides: 2. Germline V CDR1 and CDR2: WSHSY, SAAADI. The CDR3 is 14 residues long. The CDR3 reads CASSETSGPYEQYF. CDR3 in DNA: TGCGCCAGCAGTGAGACTAGCGGTCCCTACGAGCAGTACTTC.

The chain is built from TRBV7-9 and TRBJ2-7, with D tentatively TRBD1 (5 bases). V was cut by 8 bases and J by 0 bases, with 14 bases left in between. CDR1 and CDR2 (germline): SEHNR, FQNEAQ (reference sequence). The length of the CDR3 is 14 residues. The DNA of the CDR3 is TGTGCCAGCGCCGGTGGGGCAGTCTCCTACGAGCAGTACTTC. Translation: CASAGGAVSYEQYF. Based on the CDR3 plus reference TRBV7-9 and TRBJ2-7, the full variable domain is DTGVSQNPRHKITKRGQNVTFRCDPISEHNRLYWYRQTLGQGPEFLTYFQNEAQLEKSRLLSDRFSAERPKGSFSTLEIQRTEQGDSAMYLCASAGGAVSYEQYFGPGTRLTVT.

This chain uses TRBV18 with TRBJ2-2; D remains unclear. Between the trimmed V and J ends, which lost 3 bases and 2 bases, there was a span of 7 bases. CDR3 size: 14 residues. Germline V gives CDR1 KGHSH, CDR2 LQKENI. The CDR3 DNA is TGTGCCAGCTCACCCCAGATCAACACCGGGGAGCTGTTTTTT. Amino acids: CASSPQINTGELFF.

This chain uses TRBV28 with TRBJ1-2; D is ambiguous. The CDR3 loop spans 12 amino acids. Germline CDR1 reads MDHEN; CDR2 reads SYDVKM. V was clipped by 3 bases and J by 5 bases, with 7 bases between them. For the CDR3, the DNA is TGTGCCAGCAGTTTGAGGGTTTATGGCTACACCTTC. Protein product: CASSLRVYGYTF.

The chain carries TRBV6-1 and TRBJ2-1; TRBD1 aligns across 8 bases. This CDR3 spans 14 amino acids. CDR1 and CDR2 from the germline V gene are MNHNS and SASEGT. V trimming: 5 bases; J trimming: 9 bases; junction bases outside the gene matches: 9. CDR3 sequence reads: CASSPGQERIEQFF. CDR3 bases: TGTGCCAGCAGTCCGGGACAGGAGCGGATTGAGCAGTTCTTC.

The CDR3 sequence: CASRDSRDTQYF. CDR3 DNA sequence: TGTGCCAGCAGAGACAGCAGGGATACGCAGTATTTT. The chain uses TRBV28 and TRBJ2-3; D might be TRBD1 (5 bases). V dropped 6 bases and J dropped 6 bases, with 10 bases sitting between them. The V gene's germline CDR1 is MDHEN and CDR2 SYDVKM. The CDR3 runs to 12 residues. The full variable domain, in which reference TRBV28 and TRBJ2-3 provide the parts outside the CDR3, is DVKVTQSSRYLVKRTGEKVFLECVQDMDHENMFWYRQDPGLGLRLIYFSYDVKMKEKGDIPEGYSVSREKKERFSLILESASTNQTSMYLCASRDSRDTQYFGPGTRLTVL.

This clone appeared once. One end of the junction is discordant with germline, which a read error may explain. Other DNA sequences in the same sample also yield this CDR3. This rearrangement joins TRBV28 to TRBJ2-7; 10 bases fit TRBD2. The germline V gene has CDR1 MDHEN and CDR2 SYDVKM. The CDR3 is made up of 14 amino acids. Here the CDR3 reads CAIVLAGTVHEQYF. The DNA for the CDR3 is TGTGCCATAGTACTAGCGGGGACGGTGCACGAACAGTACTTC.

V and J are TRBV6-6 and TRBJ1-1; 7 positions match TRBD1. CDR3 length equals 14 residues. Germline lookup yields CDR1 MNHNY and CDR2 SVGAGI (reference sequence). The junction had 9 bases not matched to a gene; V was cut back by 4 bases and J by 7 bases. The CDR3 DNA follows: TGTGCCAGCAGTTCCCAGCAGGGGGGAGATGAAGCTTTCTTT. Residues: CASSSQQGGDEAFF.

This clone was detected once. This sequence joins TRBV7-2 and TRBJ2-7, with 7 bases that match TRBD2. The CDR3 sequence is 15 residues long. J lost 4 bases, V lost 5 bases, and 11 bases had no gene match. Germline V lookup: CDR1 SGHTA, CDR2 FQGNSA. Written as DNA, the CDR3 is TGTGCCAGCAGCCCAGCGGGCGGGGGAACTTACGAGCAGTACTTC. The encoded protein is CASSPAGGGTYEQYF.

The chain employs TRBV5-4 and TRBJ1-1; 7 nucleotides match TRBD1. From germline, CDR1 is SGHNT and CDR2 YYREEE (reference sequence). V gave up 3 bases and J gave up 0 bases; unmatched junction bases: 8. There are 16 residues in the CDR3. CDR3: CASSSRGGLMNTEAFF. In DNA, the CDR3 is TGTGCCAGCAGCTCCCGAGGGGGCTTGATGAACACTGAAGCTTTCTTT. The complete variable domain, with remaining parts taken from reference TRBV5-4 and TRBJ1-1, reads ETGVTQSPTHLIKTRGQQVTLRCSSQSGHNTVSWYQQALGQGPQFIFQYYREEENGRGNFPPRFSGLQFPNYSSELNVNALELDDSALYLCASSSRGGLMNTEAFFGQGTRLTVV.